Below, one TCR beta chain is given with its context. The data originate from a study of OX40 agonist ivuxolimab in advanced cancers. Generated by immunoSEQ multiplex PCR, the TCRdb table keeps only in-frame clones and is missing some. Among about 71,000 clones listed, roughly 81% were seen once. Sampling times: baseline, cycle 4 day 1, cycle 7 day 1. This TCR was sampled from an adult with an advanced solid tumor such as melanoma, head and neck, liver or kidney cancer. The sample here was CD4+ or CD8+ T cells sorted from blood, taken in a trial of the OX40 agonist ivuxolimab.

As DNA, the CDR3 is TGTGCCAGCAGGACCTTCCTAGGAAACACTGAAGCTTTCTTT. Translating gives CASRTFLGNTEAFF. The chain couples TRBV7-9 to TRBJ1-1; D gene unclear. Looked up from germline, CDR1 is SEHNR and CDR2 is FQNEAQ (reference sequence). Between the trimmed V and J ends, which lost 6 bases and 2 bases, there was a span of 13 bases. The CDR3 totals 14 residues. The full variable domain, completed using reference TRBV7-9 and TRBJ1-1, is DTGVSQNPRHKITKRGQNVTFRCDPISEHNRLYWYRQTLGQGPEFLTYFQNEAQLEKSRLLSDRFSAERPKGSFSTLEIQRTEQGDSAMYLCASRTFLGNTEAFFGQGTRLTVV.